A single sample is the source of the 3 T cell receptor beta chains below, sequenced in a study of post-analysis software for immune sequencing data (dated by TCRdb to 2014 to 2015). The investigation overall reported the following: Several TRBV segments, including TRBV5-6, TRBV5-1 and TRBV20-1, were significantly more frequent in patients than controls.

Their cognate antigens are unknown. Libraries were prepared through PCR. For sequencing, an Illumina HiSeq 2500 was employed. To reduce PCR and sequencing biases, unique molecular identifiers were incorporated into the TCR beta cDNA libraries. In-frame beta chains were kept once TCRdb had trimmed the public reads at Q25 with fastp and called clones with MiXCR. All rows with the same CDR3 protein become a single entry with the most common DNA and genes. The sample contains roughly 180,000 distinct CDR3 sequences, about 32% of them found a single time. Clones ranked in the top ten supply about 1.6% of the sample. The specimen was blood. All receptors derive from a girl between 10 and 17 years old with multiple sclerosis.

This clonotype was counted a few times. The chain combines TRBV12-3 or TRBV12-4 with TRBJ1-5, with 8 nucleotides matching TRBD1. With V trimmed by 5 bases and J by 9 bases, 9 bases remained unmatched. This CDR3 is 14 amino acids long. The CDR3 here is CASSPTGGHRPQHF. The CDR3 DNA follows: TGTGCCAGCAGTCCCACAGGGGGACATCGGCCCCAGCATTTT.

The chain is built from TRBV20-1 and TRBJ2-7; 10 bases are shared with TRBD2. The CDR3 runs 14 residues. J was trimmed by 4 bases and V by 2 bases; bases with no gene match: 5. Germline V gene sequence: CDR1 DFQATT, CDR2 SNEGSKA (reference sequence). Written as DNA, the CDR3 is TGCAGTGCTAGACGGCTAGCGGGAGCATACGAGCAGTACTTC. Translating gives CSARRLAGAYEQYF.

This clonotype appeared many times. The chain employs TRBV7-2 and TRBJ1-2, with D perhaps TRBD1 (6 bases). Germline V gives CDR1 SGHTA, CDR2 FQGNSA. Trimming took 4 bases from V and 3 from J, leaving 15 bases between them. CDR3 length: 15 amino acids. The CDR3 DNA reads TGTGCCAGCAGCTCCCCCGGCAGGGGTGACTATGGCTACACCTTC. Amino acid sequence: CASSSPGRGDYGYTF.